This T cell receptor (beta chain) was identified during a study of blood T cell repertoires in COVID-19. Original processing notes: Amplification with reference gene primers provided the estimates of nucleated cell counts. Repertoires were generated with immunoSEQ multiplex PCR, while TCRdb's copy carries only in-frame clones and drops some. Clone size and V and J calls were adopted from that table, with D and trimming inferred from the DNA. The sample shows roughly 160,000 clones, approximately 88% of them seen only once. Germline V gene data show CDR1 as GTSNPN and CDR2 as SVGIG (reference sequence). The length of the CDR3 is 12 residues. Deletions cut 1 base from V and 0 bases from J, with 2 bases between. This clone was detected only a few times.

Sequencing input: peripheral blood. The V and J genes are TRBV30 and TRBJ2-3; unclear D gene. The TCR sequence derives from a woman aged 55-69 years with acute or convalescent COVID-19. The CDR3 reads CAWSASTDTQYF. As DNA, the CDR3 is TGTGCCTGGAGTGCTAGCACAGATACGCAGTATTTT.